Listed below are T cell receptor beta chains from one sample, sequenced in a study of OX40 agonist ivuxolimab in advanced cancers. Method: immunoSEQ multiplex PCR; TCRdb's copy keeps in-frame clones and lacks some. The table has about 99,000 clones, roughly nine tenths seen once. The material sequenced was CD4+ or CD8+ T cells sorted from blood, taken in a trial of the OX40 agonist ivuxolimab. The receptors were gathered from an adult with an advanced solid tumor such as melanoma, head and neck, liver or kidney cancer. Both conserved end residues are part of each CDR3. D genes are given only for firm matches. Clone size, where shown, is once, few, many, or a class for clones that have expanded.

>few|TRBJ2-7|TRBD2|TRBV19
TGTGCCAGTAGCAAGTCGGGGTGGACTAGCGGAGCTTACGAGCAGTACTTC
CASSKSGWTSGAYEQYF
>NA|TRBJ2-7|NA|TRBV11-2
TGTGCCAGCAGCCCCGTTTATGGTCAGTACTTC
CASSPVYGQYF
>once|TRBJ2-7|NA|TRBV28
TGTGCCAGCAGTCCGGACCCTCGTACCTACGAGCAGTACTTC
CASSPDPRTYEQYF
>NA|TRBJ2-7|NA|TRBV5-1
TGCGCCAGCAGCTTGAAGGAGATCTCCTACGAGCAGTACTTC
CASSLKEISYEQYF
>NA|TRBJ2-5|TRBD2|TRBV15
TGTGCCACCAGCAGAGATCCTACTAGCGGGAGGGCCTCAGAGACCCAGTACTTC
CATSRDPTSGRASETQYF
>NA|TRBJ1-3|TRBD1|TRBV28
TGTGCCAGCTCGACGGCAGGGGGCCAATTCTCGGGAAACACCATATATTTT
CASSTAGGQFSGNTIYF
>NA|TRBJ2-7|TRBD1|TRBV29-1
TGCAGCGTTCTGGACAGGGTCCACGAGCAGTACTTC
CSVLDRVHEQYF
>NA|TRBJ2-5|TRBD2|TRBV11-2
TGTGCCAGCAGCCCCTTGGGGGGGAGGGAAGAGACCCAGTACTTC
CASSPLGGREETQYF
>NA|TRBJ2-1|NA|TRBV19
TGTGCCAGTAGTATATCTGGGACGCCCTACAATGAGCAGTTCTTC
CASSISGTPYNEQFF
>NA|TRBJ2-1|NA|TRBV30
TGTGCCTGGAGTGTGGCCGGGGTTACGACCTACAATGAGCAGTTCTTC
CAWSVAGVTTYNEQFF
>once|TRBJ1-4|NA|TRBV28
TGTGCCAGCAGTTTCGGGTCAGGGGCTAATGAAAAACTGTTTTTT
CASSFGSGANEKLFF
>NA|TRBJ2-3|NA|TRBV7-3
TGTGCCAGCAGCAGAGGAGGGTCGAGCACAGATACGCAGTATTTT
CASSRGGSSTDTQYF
>few|TRBJ1-2|NA|TRBV5-4
TGTGCCAGCAGCCGGGACACGGTCGGACGCTACACCTTC
CASSRDTVGRYTF
>NA|TRBJ1-2|NA|TRBV28
TGTGCCAGCAGTACATACCGGGACAACTATGGCTACACCTTC
CASSTYRDNYGYTF
>NA|TRBJ1-4|NA|TRBV4-1
TGCGCCAGCAGCCAGTCTACCGGGACTGCCGCGATGAAACTGTTTTTT
CASSQSTGTAAMKLFF
>NA|TRBJ2-7|NA|TRBV2
TGTGCCAGCAGTGCCGGAGGTCTAGTAGGTTACGAGCAGTACTTC
CASSAGGLVGYEQYF
>NA|TRBJ2-4|NA|TRBV7-2
TGTGCCAGCAGCTTAGAATCTAGCGCTGCCCTTCAGTACTTC
CASSLESSAALQYF
>once|TRBJ2-7|NA|TRBV6-1
TGTGCCAGCAGTGATCCCCCGGGGGTGAACGAGCAGTACTTC
CASSDPPGVNEQYF
>NA|TRBJ1-2|NA|TRBV7-9
TGTGCCAGCAGCTTAGTTACGATGACCCTTAACTATGGCTACACCTTC
CASSLVTMTLNYGYTF
>NA|TRBJ2-7|NA|TRBV9
TGTGCCAGCAGCGTAGAGGGAAGGGGGTTGACAGCCGAGCAGTACTTC
CASSVEGRGLTAEQYF
>NA|TRBJ1-1|TRBD1|TRBV7-9
TGTGCCAGCAGCCCGAGACAGGGAAGGAACACTGAAGCTTTCTTT
CASSPRQGRNTEAFF
>NA|TRBJ2-7|NA|TRBV28
TGTGCCAGCAGTTCGTCAGGGGCCTATTACGAGCAGTACTTC
CASSSSGAYYEQYF
>NA|TRBJ2-1|TRBD2|TRBV5-5
TGTGCCAGCAGCTTGGGACTAGCGGGAGGGAATGAGCAGTTCTTC
CASSLGLAGGNEQFF
>NA|TRBJ2-7|NA|TRBV27
TGTGCCAGCAGTTTGACTAACTACGAGCAGTACTTC
CASSLTNYEQYF
>NA|TRBJ2-3|TRBD1|TRBV30
TGTGCCTGGACCGGGAACAGGGGCCCAGATACGCAGTATTTT
CAWTGNRGPDTQYF
>NA|TRBJ2-3|TRBD1|TRBV30
TGTGCCTGGAGTGAGGGGACAGGGGATACAGATACGCAGTATTTT
CAWSEGTGDTDTQYF
>NA|TRBJ2-1|TRBD2|TRBV5-4
TGTGCCAGCAGCTTGACTAGCGGGTCCTACAATGAGCAGTTCTTC
CASSLTSGSYNEQFF
>few|TRBJ2-1|NA|TRBV7-3
TGTGCCAGCAGCCCGGACAGCCCCAAGGAGCAGTTCTTC
CASSPDSPKEQFF
>NA|TRBJ2-2|NA|TRBV11-2
TGTGCCAGCAGCACCACTAGTATCACCGGGGAGCTGTTTTTT
CASSTTSITGELFF
>NA|TRBJ2-1|TRBD2|TRBV19
TGTGCCAGTAGGGGTCGGGAGGAGGGTTGGCCATACAATGAGCAGTTCTTC
CASRGREEGWPYNEQFF
>NA|TRBJ2-4|NA|TRBV4-2
TGTGCCAGCAGCCAAGACCCCTTTCGCGGGGAAGCCAAAAACATTCAGTACTTC
CASSQDPFRGEAKNIQYF
>NA|TRBJ2-1|TRBD2|TRBV29-1
TGCAGCTTCGTCGGTGGAGGGAGGGCACTGGATGAGCAGTTCTTC
CSFVGGGRALDEQFF
>once|TRBJ2-7|NA|TRBV5-6
TGTGCCAGCAGCTTAATCTTTGCGACAGAAAAGCACTTC
CASSLIFATEKHF
>NA|TRBJ2-1|TRBD2|TRBV7-3
TGTGCCAGCAGCCCAGGGAGGGACGGTGAGCAGTTCTTC
CASSPGRDGEQFF
>NA|TRBJ2-5|NA|TRBV13
TGTGCCAGCAGCTTAGGCCAGGGGATGGAGACCCAGTACTTC
CASSLGQGMETQYF
>once|TRBJ1-1|NA|TRBV6-5
TGTGCCAGCAGTTCCCAGGGAGTGCTCGCCGAAGCTTTCTTT
CASSSQGVLAEAFF
>once|TRBJ2-7|TRBD1|TRBV11-2
TGTGCCAGCAGCTTACTTCGGACAGGGGTCCACGAGCAGTACTTC
CASSLLRTGVHEQYF
>NA|TRBJ2-1|TRBD2|TRBV27
TGTGCCAGCAGTCCCCGGACTAGCGGGATCCCCAATGAGCAGTTCTTC
CASSPRTSGIPNEQFF
>NA|TRBJ2-7|NA|TRBV18
TGTGCCAGCTCACCATCCCCCTTGCCAGGGTCTTACGACGAGCAGTACTTC
CASSPSPLPGSYDEQYF
>NA|TRBJ1-1|TRBD1|TRBV29-1
TGCAGCGTTAGGCAGACAGGGGGTACTGAAGCTTTCTTT
CSVRQTGGTEAFF
>NA|TRBJ1-5|TRBD1|TRBV6-1
TGTGCCAGCAGTGAACAGGGACAGATAAATCAGCCCCAGCATTTT
CASSEQGQINQPQHF
>few|TRBJ2-2|NA|TRBV9
TGTGCCAGCGGACCACTGGCGATGAACACCGGGGAGCTGTTTTTT
CASGPLAMNTGELFF
>NA|TRBJ2-1|TRBD2|TRBV5-1
TGCGCCAGCAGCCCGGGGACTACCCGAAATGAGCAGTTCTTC
CASSPGTTRNEQFF
>once|TRBJ2-5|NA|TRBV2
TGTGCCAGCAGTGTTCTAGCCCAAGAGACCCAGTACTTC
CASSVLAQETQYF